One and the same sample provided the 23 T cell receptor beta chains below, sequenced in a study of cytomegalovirus exposure and HLA in healthy donors. PCR was performed using 60 Vbeta and 13 Jbeta primers. The protocol was immunoSEQ multiplex PCR, while the TCRdb copy is restricted to in-frame clones and leaves out a portion. The sample carries around 140,000 clones, about three quarters recorded once. The sample was PBMCs. All receptors come from a female donor in good health and CMV-seropositive.

The rearrangement uses TRBV6-5 and TRBJ2-2; 9 bases map to TRBD1. The CDR3 covers 14 residues. Germline-derived CDR1 and CDR2 are MNHEY and SVGAGI. V lost 6 bases to trimming and J lost 4 bases; unmatched junction nucleotides: 3. CDR3 in amino acids: CASRLTGGTGELFF. For the CDR3, the DNA is TGTGCCAGCAGACTGACAGGGGGCACCGGGGAGCTGTTTTTT.

J is TRBJ2-1 and V is TRBV5-1; D not resolved. The ends were cut back, 4 bases at V and 3 bases at J, with 8 bases in the middle. Germline-derived CDR1 and CDR2 are SGHRS and YFSETQ. The CDR3 contains 13 residues. The DNA of the CDR3 is TGCGCCAGCAGCGTTCCGAGCTACAATGAGCAGTTCTTC. It encodes CASSVPSYNEQFF.

CDR3 loop: CASSATEGSYGYTF. The CDR3 DNA sequence: TGTGCCAGCAGCGCGACTGAAGGGAGCTATGGCTACACCTTC. The chain combines TRBV6-5 with TRBJ1-2; D remains unclear. Germline loops: CDR1 MNHEY, CDR2 SVGAGI. The CDR3 runs to 14 residues. The ends were cut back, 6 bases at V and 4 bases at J, with 15 bases in the middle.

The chain carries TRBV5-1 and TRBJ1-2; TRBD1 matches 10 bases. The CDR3 runs 14 residues. The V and J ends lost 4 bases and 2 bases, in that order; junction bases with no gene match: 2. Per the germline V gene, CDR1 is SGHRS and CDR2 is YFSETQ. CDR3 amino acids: CASSVGQGNYGYTF. DNA for the CDR3: TGCGCCAGCAGCGTGGGACAGGGGAACTATGGCTACACCTTC.

This clone is a singleton in its sample. The J gene is TRBJ2-1, the V gene TRBV28, with TRBD1 matching 10 bases. After removal of 5 bases from V and 9 bases from J, the junction contained 7 bases not matched to a gene. Germline CDR1 reads MDHEN; CDR2 reads SYDVKM. The CDR3 extends over 14 amino acids. The CDR3 nucleotides read TGTGCCAGCAGTCCCGGGACAGGGGATGGTGAGCAGTTCTTC. It yields the protein CASSPGTGDGEQFF.

The V gene is TRBV28, the J gene TRBJ1-4; D is ambiguous. The CDR3 sequence is 16 residues long. Trimming shortened V by 4 bases and J by 0 bases, and 12 bases separated the two germline ends. Germline V lookup: CDR1 MDHEN, CDR2 SYDVKM. The CDR3 DNA sequence: TGTGCCAGCAGTTCTAAGCACCGGTCAACTAATGAAAAACTGTTTTTT. Protein product: CASSSKHRSTNEKLFF.

The chain recombines TRBV2 with TRBJ2-7, with TRBD1 as a possible D gene (6 bases). Germline CDR1 and CDR2: SNHLY and FYNNEI. The CDR3 is 15 residues long. The V end was cut by 9 bases, the J end by 3 bases, with 21 bases between. The CDR3 loop is CASRPMRTAFYEQYF. The CDR3 DNA sequence: TGTGCCAGTCGGCCCATGAGGACAGCCTTCTACGAGCAGTACTTC. Supplemented by reference TRBV2 and TRBJ2-7, the full variable domain reads EPEVTQTPSHQVTQMGQEVILRCVPISNHLYFYWYRQILGQKVEFLVSFYNNEISEKSEIFDDQFSVERPDGSNFTLKIRSTKLEDSAMYFCASRPMRTAFYEQYFGPGTRLTVT.

The chain uses TRBV29-1 and TRBJ2-1; 8 bases align to TRBD2. Germline assignment: CDR1 SQVTM and CDR2 ANQGSEA. This CDR3 region has 14 residues. V was pared by 2 bases and J by 13 bases, with 13 bases of the junction left unmatched. In DNA, the CDR3 is TGCAGCGTTGAAAGCGGGAGTGGAACTCGAGGCCAGTTCTTC. Its protein product is CSVESGSGTRGQFF.

Only a few counts were recorded for this clone. This chain uses TRBV5-1 with TRBJ2-3, with 9 bases identical to TRBD1. This CDR3 is built from 15 residues. CDR1 SGHRS and CDR2 YFSETQ come from the germline V gene. V lost 4 bases and J lost 2; bases outside the gene matches: 5. The CDR3 loop is CASSRGQGNTDTQYF. For the CDR3, the DNA is TGCGCCAGCAGCAGGGGACAGGGCAACACAGATACGCAGTATTTT.

The rearrangement joins TRBV5-1 to TRBJ2-2; D is perhaps TRBD2 (5 bases). The length of the CDR3 is 15 residues. Germline loops: CDR1 SGHRS, CDR2 YFSETQ. Deletions cut 0 bases from V and 3 bases from J, with 9 bases between. CDR3 protein: CASSLDGVDTGELFF. The CDR3 bases are TGCGCCAGCAGCTTGGACGGGGTAGACACCGGGGAGCTGTTTTTT.

This chain joins TRBV29-1 and TRBJ2-2; a possible D gene is TRBD1 (8 bases). Trimming took 7 bases from V and 0 from J, leaving 18 bases between them. CDR3 length: 16 amino acids. CDR1 and CDR2 from the germline V gene are SQVTM and ANQGSEA. The CDR3 nucleotides are TGCAGCGCCGACGTACAGGGGGGGACGAACACCGGGGAGCTGTTTTTT. Residues: CSADVQGGTNTGELFF.

CDR3 region: CASSGSGGAFEQFF. DNA of the CDR3: TGTGCCAGCAGTGGAAGCGGGGGGGCCTTTGAGCAGTTCTTC. The genes are TRBV2 and TRBJ2-1; TRBD2 aligns across 10 bases. Germline CDR1 SNHLY, CDR2 FYNNEI. The CDR3 runs 14 residues. V shed 4 bases and J 9 bases; nucleotides not matched to a gene: 6. The full variable domain, rest sourced from reference TRBV2 and TRBJ2-1, is EPEVTQTPSHQVTQMGQEVILRCVPISNHLYFYWYRQILGQKVEFLVSFYNNEISEKSEIFDDQFSVERPDGSNFTLKIRSTKLEDSAMYFCASSGSGGAFEQFFGPGTRLTVL.

The V call is TRBV28, the J call TRBJ2-7, with TRBD2 matching 11 bases. V shed 6 bases and J 3 bases; nucleotides not matched to a gene: 7. This CDR3 region has 15 residues. Germline V gene lookup returns CDR1 MDHEN and CDR2 SYDVKM. The CDR3 nucleotides read TGTGCCAGCAGATCGACTAGCGGGAATGTCTACGAGCAGTACTTC. Its translation: CASRSTSGNVYEQYF.

This clone showed up just a few times. The chain has TRBV6-1 and TRBJ2-3, with a weak D call TRBD2 (5 bases). The germline CDR1 and CDR2 sequences are MNHNS and SASEGT. The length of the CDR3 is 16 residues. V lost 0 bases and J lost 2, with 12 bases in between. CDR3 sequence (DNA): TGTGCCAGCAGTGAAGCATTGAGCGGATCCACAGATACGCAGTATTTT. Protein: CASSEALSGSTDTQYF.

V is TRBV19 and J is TRBJ2-1, with 8 bases that match TRBD2. V gave up 4 bases and J gave up 7 bases; unmatched junction bases: 9. Per germline, CDR1 LNHDA and CDR2 SQIVND (reference sequence). CDR3 length equals 15 residues. In DNA, the CDR3 is TGTGCCAGTAGTAGTGACGGGAGGGCCGGAAATGAGCAGTTCTTC. It specifies CASSSDGRAGNEQFF.

The gene calls are TRBV11-2 and TRBJ1-4; TRBD1 matches at 9 bases. The V segment lost 4 bases and the J segment 8 bases; nucleotides outside the gene matches: 8. The germline CDR1 and CDR2 sequences are SGHAT and FQNNGV. The CDR3 contains 15 residues. For the CDR3, the DNA is TGTGCCAGCAGCTGGGGCCGGGACAGGGACGAAAAACTGTTTTTT. This translates into CASSWGRDRDEKLFF.

This clone came up once. V gene TRBV10-1 combines with J gene TRBJ2-3; 8 nucleotides line up with TRBD2. This CDR3 contains 15 residues. With 0 bases clipped from V and 3 bases from J, the junction kept 2 bases outside the gene matches. Germline CDR1 is WNHNN and CDR2 is SYGVQD (reference sequence). This CDR3 reads CASSESGLATDTQYF. CDR3 sequence (DNA): TGCGCCAGCAGTGAGTCCGGACTAGCAACAGATACGCAGTATTTT.

V and J are TRBV2 and TRBJ2-5; no clear D gene. V dropped 5 bases and J dropped 2 bases, with 18 bases sitting between them. Per the germline V gene, CDR1 is SNHLY and CDR2 is FYNNEI. The CDR3 covers 16 residues. The CDR3 DNA follows: TGTGCCAGCAGTAAAAGTCTTGGCTTTACACAAGAGACCCAGTACTTC. It specifies CASSKSLGFTQETQYF.

The genes are TRBV12-5 and TRBJ2-2; D is undetermined. The CDR3 consists of 14 residues. Trimming pared 1 base from V and 2 bases from J, leaving 5 bases between. Looked up from germline, CDR1 is LGHNT and CDR2 is FRNRAP. As DNA, the CDR3 is TGTGCTAGTGGTTTGGGAGTAAACACCGGGGAGCTGTTTTTT. Its protein product is CASGLGVNTGELFF.

The chain has TRBV5-4 and TRBJ1-4, with TRBD1 matching over 7 bases. The V segment lost 3 bases and the J segment 8 bases; nucleotides outside the gene matches: 10. Looked up from germline, CDR1 is SGHNT and CDR2 is YYREEE (reference sequence). The CDR3 length is 15 residues. The CDR3 loop reads CASSSREGAGEKLFF. The DNA of the CDR3 is TGTGCCAGCAGCTCCCGCGAGGGGGCTGGAGAAAAACTGTTTTTT.

The V gene is TRBV2, the J gene TRBJ1-1, with 7 bases matching TRBD1. Looked up from germline, CDR1 is SNHLY and CDR2 is FYNNEI. V lost 8 bases, J lost 0 bases, and 6 bases stayed unmatched. This CDR3 is built from 14 residues. CDR3 protein: CASGGTVMNTEAFF. DNA of the CDR3: TGTGCCAGCGGCGGGACAGTAATGAACACTGAAGCTTTCTTT.

This clone was observed a few times. The chain couples TRBV6-1 to TRBJ1-1, with 8 bases that match TRBD1. This CDR3 contains 14 residues. The germline gives CDR1 MNHNS, CDR2 SASEGT. V shed 9 bases, J shed 4 bases, and the junction held 10 bases outside the gene matches. CDR3 in amino acids: CASSQGAFSTEAFF. The CDR3, as DNA: TGTGCCAGTAGTCAGGGGGCTTTCAGCACTGAAGCTTTCTTT.

The chain is built from TRBV11-2 and TRBJ2-3; a possible D gene is TRBD1 (5 bases). Germline CDR1 SGHAT, CDR2 FQNNGV. This CDR3 contains 13 residues. V lost 5 bases to trimming and J lost 6 bases, with 12 bases between them. For the CDR3, the DNA is TGTGCCAGCAGCACAGACAGAGGTGATACGCAGTATTTT. Translating it yields CASSTDRGDTQYF.